The present TCR beta chain was sequenced within a study of OX40 agonist ivuxolimab in advanced cancers. Looking at the study overall: Checkpoint inhibitors had been given previously to roughly 40% of patients.

Only a few counts were recorded for this clone. The CDR3 length is 15 residues. CDR1 and CDR2 (germline): MNHNY, SVGAGI (reference sequence). J was trimmed by 4 bases and V by 0 bases; bases with no gene match: 1. Method: immunoSEQ multiplex PCR; TCRdb's copy keeps in-frame clones and lacks some. The table lists 60,000 to 100,000 clones, 87% of them singletons. The sample consisted of CD4+ or CD8+ T cells sorted from blood, taken in a trial of the OX40 agonist ivuxolimab. The receptor was derived from an adult with an advanced solid tumor such as melanoma, head and neck, liver or kidney cancer. V usage is TRBV6-6 and J usage is TRBJ1-1; 11 nucleotides agree with TRBD1. CDR3: CASSYSGQGGTEAFF. CDR3 nucleotides: TGTGCCAGCAGTTACTCGGGACAGGGGGGCACTGAAGCTTTCTTT.